This record covers a single TCR beta chain. The antigen is not known. The sample belongs to a study of cytomegalovirus exposure and HLA in healthy donors. Study as a whole: Researchers previously reported finding about 110 million unique TCR beta sequences from about 170 million T cells.

Whole-study results and caveats: Some V segments could not be told apart, so they were left out, TRBV6-2 and TRBV6-3 among them. High specificity and sensitivity for cytomegalovirus status were reported for the classifier.

The V segment lost 5 bases and the J segment 2 bases; nucleotides outside the gene matches: 5. Germline V gene data show CDR1 as SGHTA and CDR2 as FQGNSA. The CDR3 loop spans 16 amino acids. The study ran its PCR with 60 Vbeta and 13 Jbeta primers. This table comes from immunoSEQ multiplex PCR, and its TCRdb copy is limited to in-frame clones, with some not included. Of under 250,000 clones listed, 70% to 90% were seen once; the top ten hold around 1.4%. The sequenced sample was PBMCs. J is TRBJ1-5 and V is TRBV7-2; 11 bases agree with TRBD1. This receptor was taken from a human donor in good health. CDR3 in DNA: TGTGCCAGCAGCCCCAGGACAGGGGGCGGCAATCAGCCCCAGCATTTT. Its translation is CASSPRTGGGNQPQHF.